Below, 9 T cell receptor beta chains from the same sample are listed, as sequenced in a study of cytomegalovirus exposure and HLA in healthy donors. The protocol was immunoSEQ multiplex PCR, while the TCRdb copy is restricted to in-frame clones and leaves out a portion. Of over 150,000 clones in the sample, 85% were seen once. Sequencing input: PBMCs. These receptors all stem from a man aged 18-30 years in good health and CMV-seropositive.

The chain recombines TRBV13 with TRBJ1-5, with a tentative D call TRBD1 (5 bases). Trimming pared 3 bases from V and 3 bases from J, leaving 9 bases between. This CDR3 spans 14 amino acids. Germline V CDR1 and CDR2: PRHDT, FYEKMQ (reference sequence). CDR3 nucleotide sequence: TGTGCCAGCAGCTTTAGGGGTTTCAATCAGCCCCAGCATTTT. Translated: CASSFRGFNQPQHF.

V usage is TRBV5-6 and J usage is TRBJ1-3; D might be TRBD1 (6 bases). Germline CDR1 and CDR2: SGHDT and YYEEEE. The CDR3 sequence is 14 residues long. V was trimmed by 0 bases and J by 2 bases, leaving 6 bases between them. CDR3 sequence reads: CASSLAGAGNTIYF. In DNA form, the CDR3 reads TGTGCCAGCAGCTTGGCAGGGGCTGGAAACACCATATATTTT.

The V call is TRBV28, the J call TRBJ2-3; D is perhaps TRBD2 (6 bases). The V gene lost 2 bases and the J gene lost 0 bases, with 9 bases spanning the gap. Germline lookup yields CDR1 MDHEN and CDR2 SYDVKM. The CDR3 totals 15 residues. CDR3 sequence reads: CASSLPGLSTDTQYF. The CDR3 DNA reads TGTGCCAGCAGTTTACCGGGACTCAGCACAGATACGCAGTATTTT.

V usage is TRBV27 and J usage is TRBJ2-7, with D uncertain. The V gene lost 9 bases and the J gene lost 0 bases, with 12 bases spanning the gap. This CDR3 has 13 amino acids. CDR1 is MNHEY, CDR2 SMNVEV, per germline (reference sequence). The CDR3 sequence is CASSGHTSYEQYF. The CDR3 region has the DNA TGTGCCAGTAGTGGGCATACCTCCTACGAGCAGTACTTC.

The rearrangement joins TRBV5-4 to TRBJ1-2; 9 bases map to TRBD1. The length of the CDR3 is 18 residues. CDR1 is SGHNT and CDR2 is YYREEE in the germline V gene (reference sequence). The V segment lost 4 bases and the J segment 4 bases; nucleotides outside the gene matches: 17. The CDR3 reads CASSPPTGTGRVGYGYTF. The CDR3 bases are TGTGCCAGCAGCCCACCGACCGGGACAGGGCGTGTAGGCTATGGCTACACCTTC.

The chain carries TRBV6-6 and TRBJ1-2; 7 positions agree with TRBD1. Germline CDR1 and CDR2: MNHNY and SVGAGI (reference sequence). V was clipped by 6 bases and J by 7 bases; unmatched bases: 14. The CDR3 is 15 residues long. The CDR3 sequence is CASSPIMTGTGGYTF. The DNA for the CDR3 is TGTGCCAGCAGCCCGATAATGACAGGGACTGGTGGCTACACCTTC.

This chain connects TRBV29-1 to TRBJ2-7, with 10 bases aligning to TRBD2. V dropped 4 bases and J dropped 0; count of bases not matched to a gene: 0. Germline CDR1 SQVTM, CDR2 ANQGSEA. The CDR3 sequence is 13 residues long. CDR3 DNA: TGCAGCGTTGGACTAGCGGGCTCCTACGAGCAGTACTTC. Its protein is CSVGLAGSYEQYF.

V gene TRBV27 combines with J gene TRBJ2-3; 7 bases are shared with TRBD2. Germline trimming cut 5 bases from V and 3 bases from J; bases unmatched to any gene: 5. Germline V gene lookup returns CDR1 MNHEY and CDR2 SMNVEV (reference sequence). The CDR3 loop spans 14 amino acids. The DNA of the CDR3 is TGTGCCAGCAGTACCGGACTAGAAACAGATACGCAGTATTTT. Translating it yields CASSTGLETDTQYF.

The J gene is TRBJ1-4, the V gene TRBV4-1, with 7 positions matching TRBD1. The ends lost 4 bases at V and 7 bases at J; junction bases unmatched: 9. Per germline, CDR1 MGHRA and CDR2 YSYEKL. This CDR3 has 15 amino acids. DNA for the CDR3: TGCGCCAGCAGCCTCCTCGGGGCAGGGGGTGAAAAACTGTTTTTT. Protein: CASSLLGAGGEKLFF.